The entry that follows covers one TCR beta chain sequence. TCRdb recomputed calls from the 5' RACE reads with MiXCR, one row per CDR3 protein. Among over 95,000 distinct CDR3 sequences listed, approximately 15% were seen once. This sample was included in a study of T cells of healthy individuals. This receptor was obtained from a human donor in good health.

This CDR3 is CASSHDWGRAFF. In DNA, the CDR3 is TGTGCCAGCAGCCATGACTGGGGGAGGGCTTTCTTT. The V and J genes are TRBV11-1 and TRBJ1-1; D might be TRBD1 (5 bases). The V end was cut by 5 bases, the J end by 11 bases, with 15 bases between. From germline, CDR1 is SGHAT and CDR2 FQDESV (reference sequence). This CDR3 contains 12 residues.